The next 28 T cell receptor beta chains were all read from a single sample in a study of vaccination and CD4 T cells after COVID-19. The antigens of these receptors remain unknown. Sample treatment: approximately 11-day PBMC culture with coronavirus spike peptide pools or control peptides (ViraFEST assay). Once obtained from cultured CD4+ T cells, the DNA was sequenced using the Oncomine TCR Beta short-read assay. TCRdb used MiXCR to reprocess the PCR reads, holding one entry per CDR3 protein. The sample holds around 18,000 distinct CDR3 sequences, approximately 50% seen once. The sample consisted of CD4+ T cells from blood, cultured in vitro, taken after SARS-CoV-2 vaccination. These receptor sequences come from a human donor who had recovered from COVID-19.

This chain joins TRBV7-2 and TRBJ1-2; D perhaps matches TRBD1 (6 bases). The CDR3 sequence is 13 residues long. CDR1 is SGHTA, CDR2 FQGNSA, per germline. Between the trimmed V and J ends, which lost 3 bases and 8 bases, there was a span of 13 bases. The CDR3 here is CASSFGTSGGYTF. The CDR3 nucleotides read TGTGCCAGCAGCTTCGGGACAAGTGGAGGCTACACCTTC.

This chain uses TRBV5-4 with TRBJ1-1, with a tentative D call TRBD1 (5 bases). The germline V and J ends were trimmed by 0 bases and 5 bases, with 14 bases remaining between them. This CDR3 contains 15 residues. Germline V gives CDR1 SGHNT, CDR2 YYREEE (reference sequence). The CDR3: CASSLAGGSGTEAFF. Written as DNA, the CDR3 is TGTGCCAGCAGCTTGGCGGGGGGATCGGGGACTGAAGCTTTCTTT.

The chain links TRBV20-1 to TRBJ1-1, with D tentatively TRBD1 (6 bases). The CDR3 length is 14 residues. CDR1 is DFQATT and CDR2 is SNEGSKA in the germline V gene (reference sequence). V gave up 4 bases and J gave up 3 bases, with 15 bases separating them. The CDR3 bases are TGCAGTGCTACCCTACAGGGTATGTACACTGAAGCTTTCTTT. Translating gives CSATLQGMYTEAFF.

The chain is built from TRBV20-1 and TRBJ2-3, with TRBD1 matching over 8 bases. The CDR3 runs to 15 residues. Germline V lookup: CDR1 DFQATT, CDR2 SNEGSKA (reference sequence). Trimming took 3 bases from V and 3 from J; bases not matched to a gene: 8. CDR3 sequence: CSASGTGGLTDTQYF. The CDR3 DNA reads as TGCAGTGCTAGTGGAACAGGGGGTCTAACAGATACGCAGTATTTT.

The CDR3, as DNA: TGTGCCAGTAGTAGCTTGTCCCAAACAGGGGGATACACTGAAGCTTTCTTT. Translating it yields CASSSLSQTGGYTEAFF. The J gene is TRBJ1-1, the V gene TRBV19; TRBD1 agrees at 8 bases. Germline values: CDR1 LNHDA, CDR2 SQIVND (reference sequence). The CDR3 sequence is 17 residues long. V gave up 4 bases and J gave up 3 bases; unmatched junction bases: 13. The full variable domain, its missing parts supplied by reference TRBV19 and TRBJ1-1, is DGGITQSPKYLFRKEGQNVTLSCEQNLNHDAMYWYRQDPGQGLRLIYYSQIVNDFQKGDIAEGYSVSREKKESFPLTVTSAQKNPTAFYLCASSSLSQTGGYTEAFFGQGTRLTVV.

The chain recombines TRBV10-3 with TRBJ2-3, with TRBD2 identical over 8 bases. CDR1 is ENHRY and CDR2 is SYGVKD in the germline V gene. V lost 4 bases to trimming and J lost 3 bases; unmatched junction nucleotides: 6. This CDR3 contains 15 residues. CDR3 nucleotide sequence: TGTGCCATCAGTGGGGCGGGGGGAGCAACAGATACGCAGTATTTT. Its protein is CAISGAGGATDTQYF.

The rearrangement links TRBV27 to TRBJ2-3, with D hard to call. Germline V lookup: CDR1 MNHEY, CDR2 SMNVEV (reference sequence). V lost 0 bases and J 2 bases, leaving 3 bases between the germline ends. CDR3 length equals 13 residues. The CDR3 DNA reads TGTGCCAGCAGTTTATCGATCACAGATACGCAGTATTTT. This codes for CASSLSITDTQYF.

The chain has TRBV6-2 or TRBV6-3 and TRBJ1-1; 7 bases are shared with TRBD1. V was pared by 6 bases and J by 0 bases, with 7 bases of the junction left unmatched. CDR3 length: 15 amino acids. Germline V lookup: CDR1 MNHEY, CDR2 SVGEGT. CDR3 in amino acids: CASSLPGQLNTEAFF. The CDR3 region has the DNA TGTGCCAGCAGCCTCCCGGGACAGCTGAACACTGAAGCTTTCTTT.

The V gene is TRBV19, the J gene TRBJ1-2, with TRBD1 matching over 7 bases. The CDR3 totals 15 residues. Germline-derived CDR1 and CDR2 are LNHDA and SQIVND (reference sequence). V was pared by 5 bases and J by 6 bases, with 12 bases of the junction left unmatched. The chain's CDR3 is CASSPMNQGGDGYTF. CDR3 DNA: TGTGCCAGTAGTCCAATGAATCAGGGGGGCGATGGCTACACCTTC. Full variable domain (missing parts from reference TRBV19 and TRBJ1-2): DGGITQSPKYLFRKEGQNVTLSCEQNLNHDAMYWYRQDPGQGLRLIYYSQIVNDFQKGDIAEGYSVSREKKESFPLTVTSAQKNPTAFYLCASSPMNQGGDGYTFGSGTRLTVV.

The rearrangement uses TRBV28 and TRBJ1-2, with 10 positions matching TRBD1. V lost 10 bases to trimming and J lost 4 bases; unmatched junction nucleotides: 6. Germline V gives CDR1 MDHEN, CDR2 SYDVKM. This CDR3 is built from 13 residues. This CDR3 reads CATTDRGVYGYTF. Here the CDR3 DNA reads TGTGCCACCACGGACAGGGGGGTCTATGGCTACACCTTC.

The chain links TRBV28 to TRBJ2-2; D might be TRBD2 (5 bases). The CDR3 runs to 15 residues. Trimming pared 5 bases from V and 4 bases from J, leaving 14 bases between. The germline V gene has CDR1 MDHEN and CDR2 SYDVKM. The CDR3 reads CASSPISGPTGELFF. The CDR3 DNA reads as TGTGCCAGCAGTCCGATAAGCGGACCCACCGGGGAGCTGTTTTTT.

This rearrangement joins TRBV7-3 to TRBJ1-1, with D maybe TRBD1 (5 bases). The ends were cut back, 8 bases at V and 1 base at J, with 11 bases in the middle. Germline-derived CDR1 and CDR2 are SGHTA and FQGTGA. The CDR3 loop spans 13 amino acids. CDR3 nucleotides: TGTGCCAGCGGGGAGGGGAGGAACACTGAAGCTTTCTTT. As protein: CASGEGRNTEAFF.

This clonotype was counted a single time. DNA for the CDR3: TGTGCCAGCAGCCCCGGGACGTCCTACACGGTTTATGGCTACACCTTC. Translating it yields CASSPGTSYTVYGYTF. The chain couples TRBV5-4 to TRBJ1-2; possibly TRBD1 for D (5 bases). The CDR3 consists of 16 residues. Trimming removed 4 bases at V and 5 bases at J, with 21 bases between. Germline values: CDR1 SGHNT, CDR2 YYREEE (reference sequence).

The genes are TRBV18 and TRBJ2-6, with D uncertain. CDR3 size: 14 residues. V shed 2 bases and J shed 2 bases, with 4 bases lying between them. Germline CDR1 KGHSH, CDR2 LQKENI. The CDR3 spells CASSPGAGANVLTF. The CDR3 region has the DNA TGTGCCAGCTCACCAGGGGCTGGGGCCAACGTCCTGACTTTC.

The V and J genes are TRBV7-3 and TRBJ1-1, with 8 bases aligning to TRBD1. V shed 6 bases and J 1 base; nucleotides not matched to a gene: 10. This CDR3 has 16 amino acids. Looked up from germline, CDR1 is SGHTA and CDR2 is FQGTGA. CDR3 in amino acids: CASSPTGGQGNTEAFF. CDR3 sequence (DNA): TGTGCCAGCAGTCCAACAGGGGGTCAAGGGAACACTGAAGCTTTCTTT.

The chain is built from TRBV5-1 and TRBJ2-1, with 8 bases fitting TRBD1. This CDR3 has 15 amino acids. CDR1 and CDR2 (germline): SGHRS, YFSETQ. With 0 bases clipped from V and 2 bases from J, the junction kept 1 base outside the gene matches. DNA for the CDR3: TGCGCCAGCAGCTTGGGACAGGGGACCTACAATGAGCAGTTCTTC. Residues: CASSLGQGTYNEQFF.

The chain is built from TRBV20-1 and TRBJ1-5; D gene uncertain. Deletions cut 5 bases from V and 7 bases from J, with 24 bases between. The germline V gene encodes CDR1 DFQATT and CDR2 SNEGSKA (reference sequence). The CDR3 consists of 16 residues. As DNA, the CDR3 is TGCAGTGCTCAAAGTACCGGTGGACGCCGTTTCCAGCCCCAGCATTTT. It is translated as CSAQSTGGRRFQPQHF.

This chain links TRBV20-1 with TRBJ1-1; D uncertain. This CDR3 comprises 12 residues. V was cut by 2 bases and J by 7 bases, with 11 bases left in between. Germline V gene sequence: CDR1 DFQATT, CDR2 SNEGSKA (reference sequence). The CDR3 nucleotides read TGCAGTGCTAGACTACGGCGGAGTGAAGCTTTCTTT. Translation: CSARLRRSEAFF.

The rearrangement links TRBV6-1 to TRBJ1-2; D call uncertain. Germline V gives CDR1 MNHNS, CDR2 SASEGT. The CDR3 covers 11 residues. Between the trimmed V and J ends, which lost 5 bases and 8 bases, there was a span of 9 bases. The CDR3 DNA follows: TGTGCCAGCAGTAGAGGTGACGGCTACACCTTC. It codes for CASSRGDGYTF.

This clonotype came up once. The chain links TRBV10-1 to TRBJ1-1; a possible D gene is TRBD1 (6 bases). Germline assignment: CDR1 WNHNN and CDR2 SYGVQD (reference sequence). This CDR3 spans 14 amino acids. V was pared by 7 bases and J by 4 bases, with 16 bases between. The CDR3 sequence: CASTPRRGGTEAFF. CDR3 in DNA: TGCGCCAGCACCCCGAGGAGGGGGGGCACTGAAGCTTTCTTT.

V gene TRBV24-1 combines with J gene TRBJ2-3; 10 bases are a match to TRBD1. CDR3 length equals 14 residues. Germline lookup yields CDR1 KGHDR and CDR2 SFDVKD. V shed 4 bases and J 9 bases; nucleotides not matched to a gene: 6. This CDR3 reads CATSDPGQGGTQYF. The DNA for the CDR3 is TGTGCCACCAGTGACCCCGGACAGGGGGGAACGCAGTATTTT.

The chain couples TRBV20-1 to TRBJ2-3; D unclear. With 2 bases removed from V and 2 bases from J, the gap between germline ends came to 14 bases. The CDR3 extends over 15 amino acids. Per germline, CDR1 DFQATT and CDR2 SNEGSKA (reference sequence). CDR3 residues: CSARIWARNTDTQYF. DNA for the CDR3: TGCAGTGCTAGAATCTGGGCACGTAACACAGATACGCAGTATTTT.

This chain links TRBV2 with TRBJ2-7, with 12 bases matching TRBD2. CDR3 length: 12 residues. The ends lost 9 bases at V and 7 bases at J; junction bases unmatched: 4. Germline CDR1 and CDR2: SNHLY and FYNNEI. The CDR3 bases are TGTGCCAGTCATCTAGCGGGGGGGGAGCAGTACTTC. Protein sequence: CASHLAGGEQYF.

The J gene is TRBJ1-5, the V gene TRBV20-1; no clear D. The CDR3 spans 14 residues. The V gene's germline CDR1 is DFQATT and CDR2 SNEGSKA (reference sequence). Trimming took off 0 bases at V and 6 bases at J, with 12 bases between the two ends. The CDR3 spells CSARDPGIAQPQHF. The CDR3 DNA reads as TGCAGTGCTAGAGATCCGGGAATTGCTCAGCCCCAGCATTTT.

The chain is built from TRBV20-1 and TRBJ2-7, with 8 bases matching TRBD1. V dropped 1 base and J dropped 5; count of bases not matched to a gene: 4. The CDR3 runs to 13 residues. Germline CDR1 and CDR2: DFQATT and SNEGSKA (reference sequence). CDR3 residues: CSARGTGYHEQYF. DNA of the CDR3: TGCAGTGCTAGAGGGACAGGGTACCACGAGCAGTACTTC.

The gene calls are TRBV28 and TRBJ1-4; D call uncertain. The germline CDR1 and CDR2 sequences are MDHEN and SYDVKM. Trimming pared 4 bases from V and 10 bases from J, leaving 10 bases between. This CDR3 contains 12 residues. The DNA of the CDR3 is TGTGCCAGCAGTTGGACTGAGGGAAAACTGTTTTTT. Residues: CASSWTEGKLFF.

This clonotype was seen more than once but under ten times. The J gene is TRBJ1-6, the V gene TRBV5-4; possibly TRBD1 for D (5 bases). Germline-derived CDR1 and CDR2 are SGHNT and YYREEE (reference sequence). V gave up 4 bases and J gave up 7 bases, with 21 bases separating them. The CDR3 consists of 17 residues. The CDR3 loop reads CASSTDPQGRRNSPLHF. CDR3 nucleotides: TGTGCCAGCAGCACTGATCCCCAGGGTCGGAGAAATTCACCCCTCCACTTT. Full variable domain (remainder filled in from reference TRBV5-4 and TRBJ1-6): ETGVTQSPTHLIKTRGQQVTLRCSSQSGHNTVSWYQQALGQGPQFIFQYYREEENGRGNFPPRFSGLQFPNYSSELNVNALELDDSALYLCASSTDPQGRRNSPLHFGNGTRLTVT.

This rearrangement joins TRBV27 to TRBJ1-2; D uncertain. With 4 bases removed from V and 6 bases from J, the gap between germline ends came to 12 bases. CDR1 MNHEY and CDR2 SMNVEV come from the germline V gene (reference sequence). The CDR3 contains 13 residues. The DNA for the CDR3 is TGTGCCAGCAGTTCAAACAGCCTACATGGCTACACCTTC. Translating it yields CASSSNSLHGYTF.